Shown below are 2 T cell receptor beta chains from a single sample sequenced in a study of radiation and T cells in renal cell carcinoma. Using immunoSEQ multiplex PCR, the repertoire was profiled, and TCRdb retains in-frame clones only, with some absent. The sample consists of roughly 90,000 clones, around 81% of them appearing once. Specified time point: blood 4 weeks post-SBRT, at nephrectomy. Treatment indicated: 15 Gy SBRT to primary tumor, nephrectomy 4 weeks later. Here the sequenced sample was blood, taken from a patient whose treatment included radiotherapy and nephrectomy. The origin of the receptors is a man between 50 and 59 years old with renal cell carcinoma.

This clone was seen a single time. The J gene is TRBJ1-2, the V gene TRBV7-9; 9 nucleotides line up with TRBD1. This CDR3 spans 14 amino acids. Germline values: CDR1 SEHNR, CDR2 FQNEAQ (reference sequence). Trimming at V came to 5 bases and at J to 6 bases, leaving 7 bases not matched to a gene. This CDR3 reads CASSTNRGRDGYTF. For the CDR3, the DNA is TGTGCCAGCAGCACCAACAGGGGGCGGGATGGCTACACCTTC.

The rearrangement uses TRBV28 and TRBJ1-1; 8 positions agree with TRBD1. The V segment lost 7 bases and the J segment 5 bases; nucleotides outside the gene matches: 3. This CDR3 is 12 amino acids long. Germline CDR1 MDHEN, CDR2 SYDVKM. This CDR3 is CASNGQGTEAFF. DNA of the CDR3: TGTGCCAGCAACGGACAGGGTACTGAAGCTTTCTTT.